This TCR beta chain was recorded in a study of cytomegalovirus exposure and HLA in healthy donors. Of note for this clone: Other DNA sequences in the same sample also yield this CDR3.

The data were produced by immunoSEQ multiplex PCR, yet TCRdb's version contains in-frame clones alone and is incomplete. Of around 49,000 clones detected, roughly 92% appear once; the ten largest clones hold 1.4%. In germline, CDR1 is SQVTM, CDR2 ANQGSEA. The CDR3 runs to 14 residues. The J segment lost 7 bases and the V segment lost 5 bases, leaving 10 bases of the junction unmatched. The receptor's source is a young man in good health and CMV-seronegative. V usage is TRBV29-1 and J usage is TRBJ2-1; TRBD2 aligns across 8 bases. The sample taken for sequencing was PBMCs. The DNA for the CDR3 is TGCAGCGTTCTTACCGGGAGGGCCCGGAATGAGCAGTTCTTC. This translates into CSVLTGRARNEQFF.